The clone carrying this T cell receptor (beta chain) came up many times. The antigen is undetermined. The CDR3 spans 14 residues. Trimming removed 6 bases from V and 1 base from J, with 15 bases in between. Germline V CDR1 and CDR2: DFQATT, SNEGSKA (reference sequence). The data were obtained in a study of T cells after yellow fever vaccination. Across the whole study: The fractions with low cell numbers were processed using SMART-Seq v4 Ultra Low Input. General observations from the study: The study noted that FACS-sorted repertoires could contain abundant clonotypes contaminating from the bulk population. Faster peaking, at day 5 versus 15, marked a secondary response that was weaker.

Conversion of TCR transcripts into cDNA relied on 5'RACE template switching, which added a universal primer site and UMIs. TCRdb used MiXCR to reprocess the 5' RACE reads, holding one entry per CDR3 protein. The sample records about 160,000 distinct CDR3 sequences, approximately 6.7% being singletons. This TCR was sampled from a man between 18 and 29 years old who received the YFV17D yellow fever vaccine. The rearrangement joins TRBV20-1 to TRBJ1-1, with D maybe TRBD1 (5 bases). Here the sequenced sample was CD4+ T cells sorted from PBMCs, taken 5 to 6 days after the first yellow fever vaccination. CDR3 loop: CSANKQAGNTEAFF. CDR3 in DNA: TGCAGTGCCAATAAACAGGCAGGGAACACTGAAGCTTTCTTT.